The source of this T cell receptor (beta chain) is a study of blood T cell repertoires in COVID-19. Overall study: Acute-phase and convalescent COVID-19 samples originated in the United States, Italy and Spain. PBMCs, B-cell-depleted T cells, or T cells provided the cDNA or gDNA that made up the material.

Trimming shortened V by 3 bases and J by 8 bases, and 11 bases separated the two germline ends. The CDR3 sequence is 14 residues long. CDR1 ENHRY and CDR2 SYGVKD come from the germline V gene. In the authors' workflow: Amplification with reference gene primers provided the estimates of nucleated cell counts. Here immunoSEQ multiplex PCR was the method, and the copy in TCRdb shows in-frame clones only, minus some. V, J and clone size reflect that table, while D and trimming were determined from the DNA. The data contain about 110,000 clones, roughly 80% of them singletons. The V call is TRBV10-3, the J call TRBJ1-6; D might be TRBD1 (5 bases). This receptor was identified in an older woman with acute or convalescent COVID-19. The sequenced material came from peripheral blood. CDR3: CAISDSAGHSPLHF. The CDR3 bases are TGTGCCATCAGTGATTCGGCAGGGCATTCACCCCTCCACTTT.